This T cell receptor (beta chain) appears in the sequencing data of a study of T cells expressing NK-cell markers. Looking at the study overall: Sequenced donors, eight in total, included seven who were HCMV-seropositive and one who was seronegative.

The CDR3 is 14 residues long. Looked up from germline, CDR1 is SQVTM and CDR2 is ANQGSEA. About this clonotype itself: Its antigen is not identified.

One entry per CDR3 protein, without DNA, is what TCRdb gives after re-calling the 5' RACE reads. In total, the table holds fewer than 550,000 distinct CDR3 sequences. General study results and limits: About 1.0-8% of CD8+ T cells in about six donors belonged to dominant NKG2C+ clonotypes.

The chain recombines TRBV29-1 with TRBJ2-1; checking the TCRdb D call of TRBD2 is not possible without DNA. The specimen sequenced was blood T cells: a sorted CD56 or NKG2C T cell subset, CD4+ or CD8+ T cells, or bulk PBMC T cells (not recorded which). This receptor was taken from a woman aged 45-65 years in good health. The CDR3 spells CSVGTSGSAYEQFF.